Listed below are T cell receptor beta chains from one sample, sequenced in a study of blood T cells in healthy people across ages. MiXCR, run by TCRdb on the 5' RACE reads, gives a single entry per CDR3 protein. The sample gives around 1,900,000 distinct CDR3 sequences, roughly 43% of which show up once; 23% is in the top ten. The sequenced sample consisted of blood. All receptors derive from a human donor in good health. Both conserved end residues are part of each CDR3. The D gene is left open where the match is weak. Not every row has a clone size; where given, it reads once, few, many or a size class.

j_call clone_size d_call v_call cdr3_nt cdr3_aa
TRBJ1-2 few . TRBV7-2 TGTGCCAGCACCCCGCAGTGGGGCTATGGCTACACCTTC CASTPQWGYGYTF
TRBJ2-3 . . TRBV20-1 TGCAGTGTCCTGGGGAAACACACAGATACGCAGTATTTT CSVLGKHTDTQYF
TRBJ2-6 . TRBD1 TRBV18 TGTGCCAGCTCACCCGGGACAGGGGGCTCTGGGGCCAACGTCCGGACTTTC CASSPGTGGSGANVRTF
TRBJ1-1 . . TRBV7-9 TGTGCCAGCAGCTCGAGCATTGAAGACACTGAAGCTTTCTTT CASSSSIEDTEAFF
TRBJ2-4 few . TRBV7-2 TGTGCCAGCAGCCCTAGTAATCAGCCGCCTCAGTACTTC CASSPSNQPPQYF
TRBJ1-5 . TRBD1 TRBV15 TGTGCCACCAGCAGAGATCAGGACAGGGTTGGGGATAATCAGCCCCAGCATTTT CATSRDQDRVGDNQPQHF
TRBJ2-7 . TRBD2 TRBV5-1 TGCGCCAGCAGCTTGGCCCTAGCGGGGCAGAACGAGCGGTACTTC CASSLALAGQNERYF
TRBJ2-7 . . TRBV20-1 TGCAGTGTTAGGCAGGCTTACTACGAGCAGTACTTC CSVRQAYYEQYF
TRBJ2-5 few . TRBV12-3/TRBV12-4 TGTGCCAGCAGTACCCAGGGTACGATACAAGAGACCCAGTACTTC CASSTQGTIQETQYF
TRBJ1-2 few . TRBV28 TGTGCCAGCAGTGCCTATGCGGGACCGCAGGCTTATGGCTACACCTTC CASSAYAGPQAYGYTF
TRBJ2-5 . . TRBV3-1 TGTGCCAGCAGGCCGGGTTTGGCTCTTGAGACCCAGTACTTC CASRPGLALETQYF
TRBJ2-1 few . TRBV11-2 TGTGCCAGCAGCTCTGAGCGGCCACCCTACAATGAGCAGTTCTTC CASSSERPPYNEQFF
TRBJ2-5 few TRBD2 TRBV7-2 TGTGCCAGCAGCTTCCCCAGAGGAGCGGGGGGGCCGGGGCAAGAGACCCAGTACTTC CASSFPRGAGGPGQETQYF
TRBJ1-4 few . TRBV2 TGTGCCACCCAAGACGGATTGAATGAAAAACTGTTTTTT CATQDGLNEKLFF
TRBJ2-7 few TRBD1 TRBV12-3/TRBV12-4 TGTGCCAGCAGTTTGCGGGACAGGGATACGTACGAGCAGTACTTC CASSLRDRDTYEQYF
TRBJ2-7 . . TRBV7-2 TGTGCCGGCAGCCCCGGAGGTAGCAGGGAGCAGTACTTC CAGSPGGSREQYF
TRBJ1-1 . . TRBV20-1 TGCAGTGCCAAGGGGGGCCGGACTGAAGCTTTCTTT CSAKGGRTEAFF
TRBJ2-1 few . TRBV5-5 TGTGCCAGCAGCTTGGCCTGGGCCTTCAATGAGCAGTTCTTC CASSLAWAFNEQFF
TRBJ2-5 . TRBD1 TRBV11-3 TGTGCCAGCAGCGCCCGGACAGGGGCCGAGACCCAGTACTTC CASSARTGAETQYF
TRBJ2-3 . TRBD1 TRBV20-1 TGCAGTGCTAGACGGGGACAGGTGTACACAGATACGCAGTATTTT CSARRGQVYTDTQYF
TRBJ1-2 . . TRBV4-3 TGCGCCAGCAGCCAAGATCCCCGCAGGGCGGTAACTGGCTACACCTTC CASSQDPRRAVTGYTF
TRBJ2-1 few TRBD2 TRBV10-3 TGTGCCATGGGGCGACTAGCGGGGGCCTACAATGAGCAGTTCTTC CAMGRLAGAYNEQFF
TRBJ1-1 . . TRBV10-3 TGTGCCATCAAATCAGACAGTAACACTGAAGCTTTCTTT CAIKSDSNTEAFF
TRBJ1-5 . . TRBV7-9 TGTGCCAGCAGCTTAGCCCGTGGGGGGGGCAATCAGCCCCAGCATTTT CASSLARGGGNQPQHF
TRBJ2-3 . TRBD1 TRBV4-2 TGTGCCAGCAGCCAGAGAAGACAGGGGGTAGATACGCAGTATTTT CASSQRRQGVDTQYF
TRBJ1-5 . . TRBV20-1 TGCAGTGCTAGTCAGGCATCGTATAGCAATCAGCCCCAGCATTTT CSASQASYSNQPQHF
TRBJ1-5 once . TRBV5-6 TGTGCCAGCAGCTTGGGGGTAGGGAATCGGCCCCAGCATTTT CASSLGVGNRPQHF
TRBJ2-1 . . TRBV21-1 TGTGCCTATCCAGGGGGGTACAATGAGCAGTTCTTC CAYPGGYNEQFF
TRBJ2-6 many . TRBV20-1 TGCAGTGCTAGAGAGGTAGCGACCAACGTCCTGACTTTC CSAREVATNVLTF